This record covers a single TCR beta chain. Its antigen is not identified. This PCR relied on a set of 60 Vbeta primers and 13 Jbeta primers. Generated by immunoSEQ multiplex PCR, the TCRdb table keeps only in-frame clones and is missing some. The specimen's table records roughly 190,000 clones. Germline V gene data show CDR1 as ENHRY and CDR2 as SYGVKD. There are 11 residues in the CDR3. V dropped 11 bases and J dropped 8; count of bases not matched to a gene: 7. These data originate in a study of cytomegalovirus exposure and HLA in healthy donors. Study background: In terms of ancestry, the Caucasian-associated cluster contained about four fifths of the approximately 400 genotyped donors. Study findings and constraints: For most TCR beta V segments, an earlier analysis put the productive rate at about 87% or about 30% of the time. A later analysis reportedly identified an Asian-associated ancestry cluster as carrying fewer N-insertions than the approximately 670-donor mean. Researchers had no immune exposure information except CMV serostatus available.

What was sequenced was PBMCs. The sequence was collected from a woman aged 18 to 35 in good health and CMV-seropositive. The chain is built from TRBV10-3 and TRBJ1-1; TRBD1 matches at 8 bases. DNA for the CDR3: TGTGCCTCAGGACAGGGCCTAGAAGCTTTCTTT. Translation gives CASGQGLEAFF.